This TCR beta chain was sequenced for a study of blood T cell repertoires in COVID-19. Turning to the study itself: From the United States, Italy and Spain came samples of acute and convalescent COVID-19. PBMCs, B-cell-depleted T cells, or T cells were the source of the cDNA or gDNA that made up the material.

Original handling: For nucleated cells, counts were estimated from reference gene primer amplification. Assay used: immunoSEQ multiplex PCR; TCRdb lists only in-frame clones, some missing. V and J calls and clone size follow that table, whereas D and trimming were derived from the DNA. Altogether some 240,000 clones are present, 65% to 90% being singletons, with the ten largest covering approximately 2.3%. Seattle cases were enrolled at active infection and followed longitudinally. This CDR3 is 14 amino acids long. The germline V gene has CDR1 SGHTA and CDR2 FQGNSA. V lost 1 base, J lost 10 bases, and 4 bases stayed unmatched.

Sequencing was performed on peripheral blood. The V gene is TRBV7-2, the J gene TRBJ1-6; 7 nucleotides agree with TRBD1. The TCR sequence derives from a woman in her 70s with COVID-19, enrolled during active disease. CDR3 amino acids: CASSLDRGSSPLHF. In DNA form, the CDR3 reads TGTGCCAGCAGCTTAGACAGGGGTAGCTCACCCCTCCACTTT.